This T cell receptor (beta chain) derives from a study of blood T cell repertoires in COVID-19. At the level of the study: The United States, Italy and Spain provided the acute and convalescent COVID-19 samples. The analysed material was cDNA or gDNA that came from T cells, B-cell-depleted T cells, or PBMCs.

This clone was seen a single time. As handled by the study authors: Counts of nucleated cells, estimated from reference gene primer amplification, were obtained. Some clones are missing from TCRdb's copy, which holds only in-frame ones; the method was immunoSEQ multiplex PCR. V, J and clone size were drawn from that table, and D and trimming were deduced from the DNA. The sample comprises roughly 97,000 clones, roughly four fifths of which are singletons, and 4% to 5.5% rests with the top ten. Trimming took 8 bases from V and 2 from J, leaving 20 bases between them. The germline V gene encodes CDR1 SNHLY and CDR2 FYNNEI. This CDR3 contains 16 residues.

The source is a man aged 55-75 years with acute or convalescent COVID-19. J is TRBJ2-3 and V is TRBV2; possibly TRBD2 for D (6 bases). Sequencing was done on a sample of peripheral blood. CDR3 in DNA: TGTGCCAGCGCGTCGTCGGGGGTTCCTTCCACAGATACGCAGTATTTT. Amino acid sequence: CASASSGVPSTDTQYF.